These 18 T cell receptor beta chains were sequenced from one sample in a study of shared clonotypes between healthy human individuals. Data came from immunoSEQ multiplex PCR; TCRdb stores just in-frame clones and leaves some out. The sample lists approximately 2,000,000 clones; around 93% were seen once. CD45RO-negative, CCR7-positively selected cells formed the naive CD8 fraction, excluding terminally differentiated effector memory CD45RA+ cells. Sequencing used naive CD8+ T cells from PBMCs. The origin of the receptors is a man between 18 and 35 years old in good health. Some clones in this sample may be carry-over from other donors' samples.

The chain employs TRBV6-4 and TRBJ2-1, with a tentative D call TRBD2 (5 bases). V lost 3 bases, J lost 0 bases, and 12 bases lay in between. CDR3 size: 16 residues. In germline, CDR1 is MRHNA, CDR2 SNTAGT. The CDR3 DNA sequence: TGTGCCAGCAGTGAAGTGGGAGTCACCTCCTACAATGAGCAGTTCTTC. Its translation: CASSEVGVTSYNEQFF.

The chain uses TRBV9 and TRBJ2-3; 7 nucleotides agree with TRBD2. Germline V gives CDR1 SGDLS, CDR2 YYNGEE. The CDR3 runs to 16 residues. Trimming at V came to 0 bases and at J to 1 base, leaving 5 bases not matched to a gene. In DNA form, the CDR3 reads TGTGCCAGCAGCGTAGACCGGGGGGTAGGCACAGATACGCAGTATTTT. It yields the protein CASSVDRGVGTDTQYF. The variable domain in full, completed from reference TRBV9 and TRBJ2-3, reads DSGVTQTPKHLITATGQRVTLRCSPRSGDLSVYWYQQSLDQGLQFLIQYYNGEERAKGNILERFSAQQFPDLHSELNLSSLELGDSALYFCASSVDRGVGTDTQYFGPGTRLTVL.

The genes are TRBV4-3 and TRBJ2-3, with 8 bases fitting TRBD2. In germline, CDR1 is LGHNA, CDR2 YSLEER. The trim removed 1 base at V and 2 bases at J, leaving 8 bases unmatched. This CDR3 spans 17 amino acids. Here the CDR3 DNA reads TGCGCCAGCAGCCAAGGCCCAGCGGGAGCGTTCACAGATACGCAGTATTTT. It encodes CASSQGPAGAFTDTQYF.

CDR3 loop: CASSRGLDRIIYYGYTF. CDR3 in DNA: TGTGCCAGCAGTCGGGGGCTGGACCGGATTATTTACTATGGCTACACCTTC. The chain carries TRBV28 and TRBJ1-2; TRBD1 is a possible D gene (6 bases). Germline V CDR1 and CDR2: MDHEN, SYDVKM. The germline V and J ends were trimmed by 5 bases and 3 bases, with 22 bases remaining between them. The CDR3 loop spans 17 amino acids.

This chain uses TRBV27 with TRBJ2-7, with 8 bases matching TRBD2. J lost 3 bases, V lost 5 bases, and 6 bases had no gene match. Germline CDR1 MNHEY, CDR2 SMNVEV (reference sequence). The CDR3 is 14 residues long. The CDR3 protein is CASSATSGDYEQYF. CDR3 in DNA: TGTGCCAGCAGTGCTACTAGCGGAGACTACGAGCAGTACTTC.

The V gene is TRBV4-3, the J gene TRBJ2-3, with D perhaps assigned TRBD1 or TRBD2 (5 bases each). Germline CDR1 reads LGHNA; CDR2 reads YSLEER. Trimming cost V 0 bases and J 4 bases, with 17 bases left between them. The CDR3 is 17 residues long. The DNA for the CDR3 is TGCGCCAGCAGCCAAGATTGGGGGATTGCGGGCGCAGATACGCAGTATTTT. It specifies CASSQDWGIAGADTQYF.

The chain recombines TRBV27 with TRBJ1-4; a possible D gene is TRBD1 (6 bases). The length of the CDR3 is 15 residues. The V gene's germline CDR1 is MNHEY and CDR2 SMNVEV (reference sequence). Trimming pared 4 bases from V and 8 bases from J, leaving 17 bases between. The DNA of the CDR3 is TGTGCCAGCAGTTCCCTCAGACAGGCTGGGGAAAAACTGTTTTTT. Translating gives CASSSLRQAGEKLFF.

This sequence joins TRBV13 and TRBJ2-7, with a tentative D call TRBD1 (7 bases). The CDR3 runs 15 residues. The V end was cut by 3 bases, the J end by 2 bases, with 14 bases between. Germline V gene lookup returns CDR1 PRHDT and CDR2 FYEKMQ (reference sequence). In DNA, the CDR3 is TGTGCCAGCAGCTTTAGACAGGGAGGTGCCTACGAGCAGTACTTC. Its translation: CASSFRQGGAYEQYF.

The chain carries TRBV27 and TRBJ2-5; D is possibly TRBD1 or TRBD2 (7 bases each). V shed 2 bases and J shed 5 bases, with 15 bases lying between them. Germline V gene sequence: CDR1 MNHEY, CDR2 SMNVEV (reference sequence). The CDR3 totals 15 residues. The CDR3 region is CASSLIQGRVETQYF. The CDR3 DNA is TGTGCCAGCAGTTTAATACAGGGGAGGGTCGAGACCCAGTACTTC.

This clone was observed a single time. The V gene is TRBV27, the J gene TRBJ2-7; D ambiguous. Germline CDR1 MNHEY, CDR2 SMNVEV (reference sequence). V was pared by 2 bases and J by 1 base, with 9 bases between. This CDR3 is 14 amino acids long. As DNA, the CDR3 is TGTGCCAGCAGTTTAGGGGTGGGGTCCTACGAGCAGTACTTC. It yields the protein CASSLGVGSYEQYF.

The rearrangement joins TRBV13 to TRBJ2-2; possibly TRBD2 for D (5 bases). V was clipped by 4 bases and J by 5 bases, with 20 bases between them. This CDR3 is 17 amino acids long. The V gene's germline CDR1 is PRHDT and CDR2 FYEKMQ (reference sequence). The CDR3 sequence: CASSSRLRVSGTGELFF. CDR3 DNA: TGTGCCAGCAGCTCCCGATTGCGGGTATCGGGGACCGGGGAGCTGTTTTTT. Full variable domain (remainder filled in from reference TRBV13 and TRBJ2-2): AAGVIQSPRHLIKEKRETATLKCYPIPRHDTVYWYQQGPGQDPQFLISFYEKMQSDKGSIPDRFSAQQFSDYHSELNMSSLELGDSALYFCASSSRLRVSGTGELFFGEGSRLTVL.

Here the CDR3 DNA reads TGTGCCAGTAGTCCCCGGACAGGGGACGAGCAGTACTTC. Translated, it gives CASSPRTGDEQYF. This chain joins TRBV19 and TRBJ2-7, with 9 nucleotides matching TRBD1. This CDR3 is 13 amino acids long. CDR1 LNHDA and CDR2 SQIVND come from the germline V gene (reference sequence). With V trimmed by 5 bases and J by 5 bases, 4 bases remained unmatched.

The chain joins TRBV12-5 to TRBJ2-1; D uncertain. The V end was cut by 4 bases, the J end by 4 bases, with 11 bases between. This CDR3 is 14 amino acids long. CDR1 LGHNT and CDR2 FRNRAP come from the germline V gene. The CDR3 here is CASGSQTLYNEQFF. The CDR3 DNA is TGTGCTAGTGGTTCGCAGACTCTGTACAATGAGCAGTTCTTC. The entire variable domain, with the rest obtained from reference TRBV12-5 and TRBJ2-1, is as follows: DARVTQTPRHKVTEMGQEVTMRCQPILGHNTVFWYRQTMMQGLELLAYFRNRAPLDDSGMPKDRFSAEMPDATLATLKIQPSEPRDSAVYFCASGSQTLYNEQFFGPGTRLTVL.

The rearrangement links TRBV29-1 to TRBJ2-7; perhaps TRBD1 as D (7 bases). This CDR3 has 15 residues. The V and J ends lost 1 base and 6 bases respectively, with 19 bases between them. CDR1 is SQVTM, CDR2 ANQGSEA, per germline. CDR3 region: CSVEGLDREAGEQYF. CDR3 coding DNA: TGCAGCGTTGAAGGCCTTGACAGGGAGGCGGGCGAGCAGTACTTC.

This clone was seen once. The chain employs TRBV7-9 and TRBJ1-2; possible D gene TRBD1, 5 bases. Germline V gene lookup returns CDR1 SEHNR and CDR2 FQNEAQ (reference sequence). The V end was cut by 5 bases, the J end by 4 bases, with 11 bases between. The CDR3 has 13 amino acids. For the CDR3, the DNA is TGTGCCAGCAGCCCCAGACAGATCTATGGCTACACCTTC. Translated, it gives CASSPRQIYGYTF.

In nucleotides, the CDR3 is TGTGCCAGCAGCTTATCCCCTAGCGTTACCTACGAGCAGTACTTC. Translated: CASSLSPSVTYEQYF. This chain uses TRBV7-2 with TRBJ2-7; the D gene is possibly TRBD2 (6 bases). V was clipped by 2 bases and J by 2 bases, with 13 bases between them. The CDR3 runs 15 residues. The germline CDR1 and CDR2 sequences are SGHTA and FQGNSA.

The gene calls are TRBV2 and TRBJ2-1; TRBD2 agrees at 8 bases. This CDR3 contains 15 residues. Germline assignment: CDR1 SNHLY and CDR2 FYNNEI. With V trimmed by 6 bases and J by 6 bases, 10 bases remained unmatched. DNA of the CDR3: TGTGCCAGCAGACGATCAACCGGGACTAGCAATGAGCAGTTCTTC. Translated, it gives CASRRSTGTSNEQFF.

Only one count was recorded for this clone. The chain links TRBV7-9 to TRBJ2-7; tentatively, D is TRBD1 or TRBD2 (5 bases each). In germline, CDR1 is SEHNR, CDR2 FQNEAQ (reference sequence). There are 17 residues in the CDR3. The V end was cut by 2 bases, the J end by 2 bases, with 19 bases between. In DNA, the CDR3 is TGTGCCAGCAGCTTACCGGTTGGGGACGGTGGAACCTACGAGCAGTACTTC. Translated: CASSLPVGDGGTYEQYF.